This is a list of T cell receptor beta chains from one sample in a study of T cell changes during pregnancy in multiple sclerosis. TCRdb's copy holds only in-frame clones and misses some; the assay was immunoSEQ multiplex PCR. The data show about 40,000 clones, more than 85% seen once. The sequencing here drew on CD4+ T cells from peripheral blood mononuclear cells, taken in the second trimester of pregnancy. These receptors were obtained from a female donor in good health, enrolled as a control in a pregnancy study. The CDR3 runs from the conserved cysteine through the conserved F or W. The D gene is left open where the match is weak. The listing skips clone size in some rows; elsewhere it reads once, few, many or a size class.

D: TRBD1
J: TRBJ1-1
V: TRBV5-4
size: NA
DNA: TGTGCCAGCAGCCGGGACAGGCAATCCGAGGCTTTCTTT
CDR3: CASSRDRQSEAFF

D: NA
J: TRBJ2-7
V: TRBV14
size: once
DNA: TGTGCCAGCATCCCACAGGGCTCCTACGAGCAGTACTTC
CDR3: CASIPQGSYEQYF

D: TRBD1
J: TRBJ1-2
V: TRBV7-8
size: NA
DNA: TGTGCCAGCAGCTTAGGGCTCGGACAGGGAGGCGGTTATGGCTACACCTTC
CDR3: CASSLGLGQGGGYGYTF

D: NA
J: TRBJ2-3
V: TRBV7-9
size: once
DNA: TGTGCCAGCAGCTTAGTACAGACAGATACGCAGTATTTT
CDR3: CASSLVQTDTQYF

D: TRBD1
J: TRBJ2-1
V: TRBV29-1
size: NA
DNA: TGCAGCGACAAAAGCCGGGACAGGGTGTTAGGTGAGCAGTTCTTC
CDR3: CSDKSRDRVLGEQFF

D: NA
J: TRBJ1-5
V: TRBV7-8
size: NA
DNA: TGTGCCAGCAGCTTAAACTCAGGTGCCAGCAATCAGCCCCAGCATTTT
CDR3: CASSLNSGASNQPQHF

D: NA
J: TRBJ2-5
V: TRBV7-3
size: NA
DNA: TGTGCCAGCAGCTCACAACAACAAGAGACCCAGTACTTC
CDR3: CASSSQQQETQYF

D: TRBD1
J: TRBJ1-1
V: TRBV29-1
size: NA
DNA: TGCAGCGTTGAGGGCTTTACAGGGGCGAACACTGAAGCTTTCTTT
CDR3: CSVEGFTGANTEAFF

D: TRBD2
J: TRBJ2-1
V: TRBV2
size: NA
DNA: TGTGCCAGCACTCCCCAAGCGGGATTTCCTTACAATGAGCAGTTCTTC
CDR3: CASTPQAGFPYNEQFF

D: TRBD2
J: TRBJ2-3
V: TRBV5-1
size: NA
DNA: TGCGCCAGCAGCTTGGGCCAGCGGGGAACAGATACGCAGTATTTT
CDR3: CASSLGQRGTDTQYF

D: NA
J: TRBJ1-2
V: TRBV7-8
size: NA
DNA: TGTGCCAGCAGCTTATTGGGGGCAGGGGACTATGGCTACACCTTC
CDR3: CASSLLGAGDYGYTF

D: TRBD2
J: TRBJ2-1
V: TRBV11-2
size: NA
DNA: TGTGCCAGCAGCTTACTCCCTAGCGGGAAAAGAAATGAGCAGTTCTTC
CDR3: CASSLLPSGKRNEQFF

D: TRBD2
J: TRBJ2-3
V: TRBV5-4
size: NA
DNA: TGTGCCAGCAGCTTGACTAGCGGCTACACAGATACGCAGTATTTT
CDR3: CASSLTSGYTDTQYF

D: NA
J: TRBJ1-5
V: TRBV11-2
size: NA
DNA: TGTGCCAGCAGTCCCTTCGCAGGGAGCAATCAGCCCCAGCATTTT
CDR3: CASSPFAGSNQPQHF

D: TRBD2
J: TRBJ2-3
V: TRBV30
size: NA
DNA: TGTGCCTGGAGTGTACCGGGTGCGGGGGACACAGATACGCAGTATTTT
CDR3: CAWSVPGAGDTDTQYF

D: NA
J: TRBJ2-1
V: TRBV28
size: NA
DNA: TGTGCCAGCAGATTTGGACAAGTTAACAATGAGCAGTTCTTC
CDR3: CASRFGQVNNEQFF

D: TRBD1
J: TRBJ1-2
V: TRBV7-2
size: NA
DNA: TGTGCCAGCAGAACGGACAGGGGAGGGGGCTACACCTTC
CDR3: CASRTDRGGGYTF

D: NA
J: TRBJ2-5
V: TRBV5-4
size: NA
DNA: TGTGCCAGCAGCTTGGATCGCGGAGAGACCCAGTACTTC
CDR3: CASSLDRGETQYF

D: NA
J: TRBJ2-1
V: TRBV7-2
size: NA
DNA: TGTGCCAGCAGCCGAGGGAGCAATGAGCAGTTCTTC
CDR3: CASSRGSNEQFF

D: NA
J: TRBJ1-1
V: TRBV5-1
size: NA
DNA: TGCGCCAGCAGCTTTACAGGTCTTGAAGCTTTCTTT
CDR3: CASSFTGLEAFF

D: NA
J: TRBJ2-7
V: TRBV28
size: once
DNA: TGTGCCAGCACCGAAGTCTCCAGCGAGCAGTACTTC
CDR3: CASTEVSSEQYF

D: NA
J: TRBJ1-5
V: TRBV6-5
size: NA
DNA: TGTGCCAGTCGGTTATTCCTTAATCAGCCCCAGCATTTT
CDR3: CASRLFLNQPQHF

D: TRBD1
J: TRBJ1-1
V: TRBV7-8
size: NA
DNA: TGTGCCAGCAGATGGGACAGGGACACTGAAGCTTTCTTT
CDR3: CASRWDRDTEAFF

D: NA
J: TRBJ1-3
V: TRBV27
size: NA
DNA: TGTGCCAGCAGTTACCTCGACAGGCCCTTGAGGAACACCATATATTTT
CDR3: CASSYLDRPLRNTIYF

D: TRBD1
J: TRBJ2-7
V: TRBV29-1
size: NA
DNA: TGCAGCGTCGCAATGGGACAGGGTATCTACGAGCAGTACTTC
CDR3: CSVAMGQGIYEQYF

D: NA
J: TRBJ2-4
V: TRBV5-1
size: NA
DNA: TGCGCCAGCAGCCGCGCGGATACCAGGGGGGCGTTTTGGTACTTC
CDR3: CASSRADTRGAFWYF

D: TRBD2
J: TRBJ2-1
V: TRBV11-3
size: NA
DNA: TGTGCCAGCAGCTTCGGAGATAGCGGGAGGCGGGGTGAGCAGTTCTTC
CDR3: CASSFGDSGRRGEQFF

D: TRBD1
J: TRBJ2-7
V: TRBV7-9
size: NA
DNA: TGTGCCAGCAGCCCGGACAGGGGGCTACACGAGCAGTACTTC
CDR3: CASSPDRGLHEQYF

D: NA
J: TRBJ2-5
V: TRBV5-1
size: once
DNA: TGCGCCAGCAGCATACAAGAGACCCAGTACTTC
CDR3: CASSIQETQYF

D: TRBD1
J: TRBJ1-2
V: TRBV5-4
size: few
DNA: TGTGCCAGCAGCCAGGGACAGGGCGGGGGCTACACCTTC
CDR3: CASSQGQGGGYTF

D: NA
J: TRBJ1-5
V: TRBV4-3
size: NA
DNA: TGCGCCAGCAGCCCCCTGTCTCAGCCCCAGCATTTT
CDR3: CASSPLSQPQHF

D: NA
J: TRBJ2-7
V: TRBV27
size: NA
DNA: TGTGCCAGCCGGGGGTCCAGGGACGAGCAGTACTTC
CDR3: CASRGSRDEQYF

D: TRBD2
J: TRBJ2-3
V: TRBV7-3
size: NA
DNA: TGTGCCAGCAGCCCTAGCGGGAGGTCGTCAGATACGCAGTATTTT
CDR3: CASSPSGRSSDTQYF

D: NA
J: TRBJ2-3
V: TRBV15
size: NA
DNA: TGTGCCACCAGCAGAGATATTGACTATTCAGATACGCAGTATTTT
CDR3: CATSRDIDYSDTQYF

D: NA
J: TRBJ2-7
V: TRBV7-2
size: NA
DNA: TGTGCCAGCAGCTTAGCTGCATGGTCCGGCTACGAGCAGTACTTC
CDR3: CASSLAAWSGYEQYF

D: TRBD2
J: TRBJ2-7
V: TRBV5-4
size: NA
DNA: TGTGCCAGCAGCACCGTAGCGGGGGGGGCCCACGAGCAGTACTTC
CDR3: CASSTVAGGAHEQYF

D: NA
J: TRBJ1-2
V: TRBV5-1
size: NA
DNA: TGCGCCAGCAGCTTGTTGACGGAGAACTATGGCTACACCTTC
CDR3: CASSLLTENYGYTF

D: NA
J: TRBJ1-5
V: TRBV7-2
size: NA
DNA: TGTGCCAGCAGCTTAGCTTTTGGGACAACCGACTTGGGTGATCAGCCCCAGCATTTT
CDR3: CASSLAFGTTDLGDQPQHF

D: NA
J: TRBJ2-7
V: TRBV25-1
size: once
DNA: TGTGCCAGCAGTGAAGGGCTGGGCAGGCCTCACTTC
CDR3: CASSEGLGRPHF

D: NA
J: TRBJ1-6
V: TRBV11-1
size: NA
DNA: TGTGCCAGCAGCGCCGGACGGGGGGCAGGTTCACCCCTCCACTTT
CDR3: CASSAGRGAGSPLHF